This TCR beta chain was recovered during a study of blood T cells in healthy people across ages (dated by TCRdb to the mid-2010s). With respect to the entire study: In model experiments, roughly one uniquely barcoded TCR beta cDNA molecule per two T cells was captured by template switching. To avoid experimental bias, donors of different ages were randomly spread across the sequencing lanes. Using the same blood draw, the study looked at two additional independent replicas of 1 million unique cDNA reads for two donors, one aged 18 to 29 and the other aged 80 or older. Four age groups were formed from the donors: young (average approximately 15 years), middle-aged (roughly 38), aged (62) and long-lived (more than 75). The study measured age-related changes in TCR beta repertoire diversity using deep sequencing normalized with unique cDNA molecular identifiers. On the study overall, not on this receptor specifically: Donor CMV infection status was unknown, potentially confounding age-related changes in expanded clonotypes. A strong correlation was found between observed TCR beta diversity and the percentage of naive T cells measured by flow cytometry. As age increased, observed TCR beta diversity per million T cells dropped in a roughly linear way, and a significant reduction was already evident by age about 36. Total diversity estimates from one million sequenced T cells were considered lower bounds and underestimates. Compared with the aged group, the long-lived group had more naive CD4+ T cells, fewer expanded clones and increased TCR diversity, suggesting age selection. Bulk unsorted PBMC profiling prevented conclusive comparison of naive and antigen-experienced compartments.

The approximately 39 donors, aged 6 to 90 years, were systemically healthy Caucasian individuals from Russia. Each donor gave 8.5 to 10 milliliters of peripheral blood, collected into EDTA-treated Vacutainer tubes. Ficoll-Paque density-gradient centrifugation was used to isolate PBMCs, with at least 7 million obtained per sample. Trizol reagent was used to extract total RNA from the PBMCs, yielding at least 6 micrograms per sample. The percentages of naive CD45RAhigh/CD27high T cells were determined by flow cytometry on a PBMC aliquot from every donor. On this clonotype itself: There is no known antigen for this receptor. No per-base quality is available; no much larger clone lies one base away.

Library construction relied on 5' RACE. Sequencer: Illumina HiSeq 2500. A second PCR of 7 to 11 cycles was performed with a sample-barcoded 5' primer and a J-beta primer mix. Each TCR beta cDNA molecule received a unique molecular identifier from a template-switch 5' adaptor carrying 12 random nucleotides. Each sample yielded at least 2.5 million CDR3-containing paired-end reads. The Mint cDNA synthesis kit, primed by a TRBC-specific oligonucleotide, was used to synthesize first-strand cDNA from all RNA. Following uracil-DNA glycosylase treatment, a first 18-cycle PCR with universal primers M1SS and BC2_uni_R was performed on all cDNA. Regarding the original processing steps: For normalization, 1 million high-quality reads were randomly selected from each sample, with every read carrying a distinct molecular identifier. Instead of being binned into consensus sequences, reads that shared molecular identifiers were thrown out. CDR3 identification, clonotype clustering and error correction used MiTCR with a Q25 quality threshold and the strictest error-elimination algorithm. A nonparametric unseen species model using Euler transformation provided a lower-bound estimate of total TCR beta diversity. TCRdb's own reprocessing of the public reads used fastp at Q25 and MiXCR and kept productive beta chains. Here each entry gathers all rows of one CDR3 protein and keeps the most common genes and DNA. The V and J calls here are based on TCRdb, not the publication. Here the sample has 1.5 million to 2 million distinct CDR3 sequences; roughly 32% occur a single time. Around 11% of the sample lies in the top ten.

Sequences SQVTM (CDR1) and ANQGSEA (CDR2) are obtained from the germline V gene. For this chain, trimming is 3 bases at the V end and 1 base at the J end, and the number of junction bases without a gene match is 1. From cysteine to phenylalanine, the CDR3 is 14 amino acids long. The DNA shown is the 42-base CDR3, in frame from base 1. The rearrangement joined TRBV29-1 to TRBJ2-7, with TRBD2 identical over 12 junction bases. The sample taken for sequencing was blood. This TCR derives from a woman in her thirties in good health. The nucleotides are TGCAGCGTTGATGGACTAGCGGGATCCTACGAGCAGTACTTC. This is translated as CSVDGLAGSYEQYF.